This T cell receptor beta chain was captured by sequencing in a study of blood T cell repertoires in COVID-19. About the research overall: Sites across the United States, Italy and Spain contributed samples from acute and convalescent COVID-19. Sources were T cells, B-cell-depleted T cells, or PBMCs; the material itself was cDNA or gDNA.

The germline V gene encodes CDR1 ENHRY and CDR2 SYGVKD. Germline trimming cut 10 bases from V and 2 bases from J; bases unmatched to any gene: 7. The CDR3 spans 14 residues. Under the authors' procedure: Reference gene primer amplification yielded estimated nucleated cell counts. Method: immunoSEQ multiplex PCR; TCRdb's copy keeps in-frame clones and lacks some. The DNA gave D and trimming, while V, J and clone size come from that table. The sample carries 80,000 to 130,000 clones, about nine tenths recorded once. This clone has only a few counts. What was sequenced was peripheral blood. J is TRBJ1-2 and V is TRBV10-3; TRBD1 matches at 10 bases. The sequence was obtained from an older man with acute or convalescent COVID-19. Here the CDR3 DNA reads TGTGCCACCGCGACAGGGGGCAAAAACTATGGCTACACCTTC. Translation gives CATATGGKNYGYTF.